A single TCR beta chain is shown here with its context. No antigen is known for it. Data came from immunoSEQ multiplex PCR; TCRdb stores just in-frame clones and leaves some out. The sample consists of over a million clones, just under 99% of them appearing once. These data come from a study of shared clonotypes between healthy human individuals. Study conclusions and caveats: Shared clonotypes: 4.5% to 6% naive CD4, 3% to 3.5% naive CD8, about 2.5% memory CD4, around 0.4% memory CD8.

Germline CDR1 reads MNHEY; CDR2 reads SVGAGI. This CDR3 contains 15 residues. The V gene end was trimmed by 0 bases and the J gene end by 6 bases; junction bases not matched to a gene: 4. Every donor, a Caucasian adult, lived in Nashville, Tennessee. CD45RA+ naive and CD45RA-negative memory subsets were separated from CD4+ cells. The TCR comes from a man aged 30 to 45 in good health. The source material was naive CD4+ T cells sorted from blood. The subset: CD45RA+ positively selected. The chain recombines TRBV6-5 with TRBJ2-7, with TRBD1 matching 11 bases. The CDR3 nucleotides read TGTGCCAGCAGTTACTCTAGGACAGGGGGCTCCGAGCAGTACTTC. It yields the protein CASSYSRTGGSEQYF.